Each of the 17 T cell receptor beta chains below was sequenced from the same sample in a study of CD8 T cells in Susac syndrome. Random hexamers served to reverse transcribe roughly 0.5 to 1 ug RNA. From the immunoSEQ multiplex PCR reads, TCRdb called clonotypes with MiXCR, one entry per CDR3 protein. The data hold 95,000 to 150,000 distinct CDR3 sequences, with roughly 95% observed a single time. Input material: CD4+ T cells from PBMCs. These receptors all come from a human donor with Susac syndrome.

The CDR3 sequence: CASSLASRRVTQYF. The DNA of the CDR3 is TGTGCCAGCAGTTTGGCTTCCAGGAGGGTTACGCAGTATTTT. The V and J genes are TRBV27 and TRBJ2-3, with D perhaps TRBD2 (6 bases). Germline assignment: CDR1 MNHEY and CDR2 SMNVEV (reference sequence). The CDR3 sequence is 14 residues long. The V end lost 3 bases, the J end lost 8 bases, and 15 bases lay between the germline ends.

The chain carries TRBV7-9 and TRBJ2-3; a possible D gene is TRBD1 (5 bases). V was cut by 2 bases and J by 1 base, with 10 bases left in between. CDR3 length: 15 amino acids. CDR1 SEHNR and CDR2 FQNEAQ come from the germline V gene (reference sequence). CDR3 sequence: CASSLLDTRTDTQYF. The DNA for the CDR3 is TGTGCCAGCAGCTTACTGGACACCCGCACAGATACGCAGTATTTT.

J is TRBJ2-3 and V is TRBV20-1; D gene unclear. With 4 bases removed from V and 2 bases from J, the gap between germline ends came to 10 bases. The CDR3 spans 13 residues. The germline V gene encodes CDR1 DFQATT and CDR2 SNEGSKA (reference sequence). The CDR3 DNA sequence: TGCAGTGCTATCGGGCCGAACACAGATACGCAGTATTTT. This translates into CSAIGPNTDTQYF.

The J gene is TRBJ2-5, the V gene TRBV4-2, with D hard to call. This CDR3 is 14 amino acids long. Per the germline V gene, CDR1 is LGHNA and CDR2 is YNFKEQ. Trimming shortened V by 0 bases and J by 1 base, and 6 bases separated the two germline ends. The CDR3 here is CASSQDPIQETQYF. DNA for the CDR3: TGTGCCAGCAGCCAAGACCCGATCCAAGAGACCCAGTACTTC.

The rearrangement uses TRBV6-1 and TRBJ2-3; D perhaps matches TRBD2 (6 bases). V lost 5 bases to trimming and J lost 2 bases, with 14 bases between them. The CDR3 is 15 amino acids. Looked up from germline, CDR1 is MNHNS and CDR2 is SASEGT. CDR3 region: CASSFSGGYTDTQYF. The CDR3 DNA reads as TGTGCCAGCAGTTTTAGCGGAGGTTACACAGATACGCAGTATTTT.

The V and J genes are TRBV12-3 or TRBV12-4 and TRBJ2-1; 11 positions match TRBD2. There are 15 residues in the CDR3. Germline trimming cut 3 bases from V and 7 bases from J; bases unmatched to any gene: 5. The DNA for the CDR3 is TGTGCCAGCAGTTTTCTCCCTAGCGGGAGGAATGAGCAGTTCTTC. Its protein product is CASSFLPSGRNEQFF.

V gene TRBV28 combines with J gene TRBJ1-1; 7 bases map to TRBD1. The CDR3 has 14 amino acids. Germline trimming cut 6 bases from V and 5 bases from J; bases unmatched to any gene: 9. CDR1 is MDHEN and CDR2 is SYDVKM in the germline V gene. CDR3 sequence (DNA): TGTGCCAGCAGCTCGACAGGGCATCGAACTGAAGCTTTCTTT. It is translated as CASSSTGHRTEAFF.

The chain carries TRBV15 and TRBJ1-4, with 7 bases aligning to TRBD1. The V gene end was trimmed by 5 bases and the J gene end by 2 bases; junction bases not matched to a gene: 5. CDR3 size: 15 residues. From germline, CDR1 is LNHNV and CDR2 YYDKDF (reference sequence). As DNA, the CDR3 is TGTGCCACCAGCGACAGGGCAACGACTAATGAAAAACTGTTTTTT. Protein sequence: CATSDRATTNEKLFF.

This chain links TRBV19 with TRBJ1-1; unclear D gene. This CDR3 is 11 amino acids long. The V and J ends lost 3 bases and 10 bases respectively, with 9 bases between them. Germline lookup yields CDR1 LNHDA and CDR2 SQIVND (reference sequence). CDR3 sequence (DNA): TGTGCCAGTAGTATGGAAGGGAGAGCTTTCTTT. Translation: CASSMEGRAFF.

V gene TRBV10-3 combines with J gene TRBJ1-5; D remains ambiguous. CDR3 size: 15 residues. The V end was cut by 10 bases, the J end by 0 bases, with 16 bases between. CDR1 ENHRY and CDR2 SYGVKD come from the germline V gene. The CDR3: CATGPSTDSNQPQHF. CDR3 DNA: TGTGCCACCGGACCATCCACGGATAGCAATCAGCCCCAGCATTTT.

The chain joins TRBV24-1 to TRBJ1-3; D unclear. V was shortened by 1 base and J by 0 bases, with 6 bases between the two germline ends. CDR1 is KGHDR, CDR2 SFDVKD, per germline. The CDR3 sequence is 15 residues long. The CDR3 nucleotides are TGTGCCACCAGTGATTTCGGAGGCTCTGGAAACACCATATATTTT. Residues: CATSDFGGSGNTIYF.

The chain couples TRBV19 to TRBJ1-1; D uncertain. Looked up from germline, CDR1 is LNHDA and CDR2 is SQIVND (reference sequence). With 3 bases removed from V and 8 bases from J, the gap between germline ends came to 7 bases. This CDR3 region has 11 residues. CDR3 sequence (DNA): TGTGCCAGTAGTATTAAAACCGAAGCTTTCTTT. Amino acids: CASSIKTEAFF.

This chain uses TRBV6-1 with TRBJ2-1, with 13 bases matching TRBD2. The CDR3 is 17 amino acids. The V segment lost 6 bases and the J segment 7 bases; nucleotides outside the gene matches: 12. Germline V CDR1 and CDR2: MNHNS, SASEGT. CDR3 residues: CASSFRTSGSGGNEQFF. CDR3 nucleotides: TGTGCCAGCAGCTTCCGGACTAGCGGGAGCGGGGGGAATGAGCAGTTCTTC.

The chain employs TRBV19 and TRBJ1-1, with D hard to call. The germline gives CDR1 LNHDA, CDR2 SQIVND (reference sequence). This CDR3 is 14 amino acids long. Trimming stripped 6 bases from V and 8 bases from J, with 19 bases between. This CDR3 reads CASSQAPWQSEAFF. In nucleotides, the CDR3 is TGTGCCAGTAGCCAGGCGCCGTGGCAGTCCGAAGCTTTCTTT.

The rearrangement uses TRBV4-2 and TRBJ2-5; 14 positions agree with TRBD2. Germline V gene lookup returns CDR1 LGHNA and CDR2 YNFKEQ. This CDR3 region has 17 residues. V gave up 4 bases and J gave up 5 bases; unmatched junction bases: 9. The CDR3 DNA sequence: TGTGCCAGCAGCCCATTAGGGACTAGCGGGAGCTCGGAGACCCAGTACTTC. It encodes CASSPLGTSGSSETQYF.

CDR3 sequence: CSVAFGGEDTQYF. For the CDR3, the DNA is TGCAGCGTCGCCTTTGGGGGGGAAGATACGCAGTATTTT. The chain has TRBV29-1 and TRBJ2-3; 7 nucleotides align to TRBD2. This CDR3 spans 13 amino acids. After removal of 6 bases from V and 5 bases from J, the junction contained 8 bases not matched to a gene. CDR1 and CDR2 from the germline V gene are SQVTM and ANQGSEA.

This chain links TRBV30 with TRBJ1-2; D is possibly TRBD1 (6 bases). The CDR3 is made up of 13 amino acids. Deletions cut 4 bases from V and 4 bases from J, with 13 bases between. Per germline, CDR1 GTSNPN and CDR2 SVGIG (reference sequence). Written as DNA, the CDR3 is TGTGCCTGGAACAACAGGGCTGGCTATGGCTACACCTTC. As protein: CAWNNRAGYGYTF.